Listed here are 29 T cell receptor beta chains from one sample, sequenced in a study of monozygotic twins with inflammatory bowel disease. TCRdb reworked the 5' RACE reads into one entry per CDR3 protein, no DNA. Its clone listing holds 300,000 to 400,000 distinct CDR3 sequences. Sample: blood. These receptors were taken from a human donor with ulcerative colitis or Crohn's disease, or a healthy co-twin of an affected twin (not recorded which).

The genes are TRBV6-5 and TRBJ1-2; TCRdb returns TRBD1, unconfirmable since there is no DNA. Germline CDR1 and CDR2: MNHEY and SVGAGI. This CDR3 has 16 residues. The CDR3 region is CASSYSSRGQVYGYTF.

V is TRBV6-4 and J is TRBJ2-1; with no DNA, the TCRdb D assignment of TRBD2 cannot be verified. The CDR3 runs 17 residues. Germline loops: CDR1 MRHNA, CDR2 SNTAGT. The CDR3 loop reads CASSDSFRGGTYNEQFF.

The V call is TRBV29-1, the J call TRBJ2-3. The CDR3 is 13 residues long. Germline V gives CDR1 SQVTM, CDR2 ANQGSEA. CDR3 residues: CSAHNSSTDTQYF.

The rearrangement uses TRBV20-1 and TRBJ2-5; TCRdb's D call of TRBD1 is untestable without DNA. The CDR3 runs 15 residues. Germline values: CDR1 DFQATT, CDR2 SNEGSKA (reference sequence). The CDR3 spells CSARDLTGGHETQYF.

The chain carries TRBV7-2 and TRBJ2-2; as DNA is missing, the TRBD1 call by TCRdb cannot be tested. The CDR3 is made up of 14 amino acids. The germline CDR1 and CDR2 sequences are SGHTA and FQGNSA. The CDR3 is CASNTQEDTGELFF. The complete variable domain, with remaining parts taken from reference TRBV7-2 and TRBJ2-2, reads GAGVSQSPSNKVTEKGKDVELRCDPISGHTALYWYRQSLGQGLEFLIYFQGNSAPDKSGLPSDRFSAERTGGSVSTLTIQRTQQEDSAVYLCASNTQEDTGELFFGEGSRLTVL.

The chain carries TRBV6-2 or TRBV6-3 and TRBJ2-2; absent DNA, TCRdb's TRBD2 call cannot be checked. This CDR3 spans 18 amino acids. Germline V gene lookup returns CDR1 MNHEY and CDR2 SVGEGT. The CDR3 reads CASSSPPGWAGDTGELFF.

The J gene is TRBJ1-5, the V gene TRBV7-2. The CDR3 is 12 residues long. Germline CDR1 is SGHTA and CDR2 is FQGNSA. CDR3 loop: CASSLGNQPQHF.

The J gene is TRBJ2-5, the V gene TRBV24-1; TCRdb picks TRBD1, but there is no DNA to check that call. The germline V gene has CDR1 KGHDR and CDR2 SFDVKD. The CDR3 spans 16 residues. CDR3 region: CATSDRGFRDGQTQYF.

The chain uses TRBV19 and TRBJ2-5; TCRdb indicates TRBD1, and absent DNA this call remains unverified. The CDR3 length is 16 residues. Per the germline V gene, CDR1 is LNHDA and CDR2 is SQIVND (reference sequence). CDR3 in amino acids: CASSTTGGTMGETQYF.

V and J are TRBV6-2 or TRBV6-3 and TRBJ2-7; TCRdb's D call, TRBD1, is unchecked because there is no DNA. CDR1 is MNHEY and CDR2 is SVGEGT in the germline V gene. CDR3 length equals 15 residues. The CDR3 region is CASRKTGILTYEQYF.

V usage is TRBV12-3 or TRBV12-4 and J usage is TRBJ2-3; without DNA, the TCRdb call of TRBD2 cannot be checked. This CDR3 is 13 amino acids long. CDR3 amino acids: CASSNQRGGTQYF.

J is TRBJ1-5 and V is TRBV12-3 or TRBV12-4; the D call from TCRdb, TRBD1, cannot be confirmed without DNA. The length of the CDR3 is 14 residues. The CDR3 is CASSPGGPNQPQHF.

The chain couples TRBV12-3 or TRBV12-4 to TRBJ1-1; TCRdb's D call of TRBD1 is untestable without DNA. The CDR3 is 16 residues long. Here the CDR3 reads CASSSYRDRASGEAFF.

This sequence joins TRBV7-6 and TRBJ1-1. The CDR3 has 13 amino acids. Looked up from germline, CDR1 is SGHVS and CDR2 is FNYEAQ. CDR3 sequence: CASSLATYTEAFF.

The J gene is TRBJ2-6, the V gene TRBV18. This CDR3 is built from 17 residues. From germline, CDR1 is KGHSH and CDR2 LQKENI. The CDR3 sequence is CASSRQALSSGANVLTF.

The chain uses TRBV5-5 and TRBJ1-1. The CDR3 contains 18 residues. Per germline, CDR1 SGHKS and CDR2 YYEKEE (reference sequence). This CDR3 reads CASSLAPGLSPLNTEAFF.

V gene TRBV5-1 combines with J gene TRBJ2-7; TCRdb gives TRBD1 as the D gene, but with no DNA this cannot be confirmed. The CDR3 has 15 amino acids. Looked up from germline, CDR1 is SGHRS and CDR2 is YFSETQ. This chain's CDR3 is CASSRGTGPNYEQYF.

The chain combines TRBV4-3 with TRBJ2-5. The CDR3 sequence is 17 residues long. Germline V gene lookup returns CDR1 LGHNA and CDR2 YSLEER. The CDR3: CASSQDHSATPKETQYF.

The V and J genes are TRBV5-1 and TRBJ2-5. The length of the CDR3 is 15 residues. Germline-derived CDR1 and CDR2 are SGHRS and YFSETQ. This chain's CDR3 is CASSSTGADQETQYF.

This chain links TRBV20-1 with TRBJ2-3; there is no DNA to check the TCRdb D call of TRBD1. Germline-derived CDR1 and CDR2 are DFQATT and SNEGSKA (reference sequence). The CDR3 spans 16 residues. CDR3 region: CSARDQLRQDTDTQYF.

The chain links TRBV6-5 to TRBJ2-5; no DNA is available, so the TRBD1 call from TCRdb remains unchecked. From germline, CDR1 is MNHEY and CDR2 SVGAGI. CDR3 size: 15 residues. CDR3 sequence reads: CASSYTGGFQETQYF.

The chain is built from TRBV7-9 and TRBJ1-2; TCRdb proposes TRBD1, but this gene call is untestable without DNA. The CDR3 is made up of 14 amino acids. Germline V lookup: CDR1 SEHNR, CDR2 FQNEAQ (reference sequence). This CDR3 is CASSLRDSGHGYTF. The full variable domain, in which reference TRBV7-9 and TRBJ1-2 provide the parts outside the CDR3, is DTGVSQNPRHKITKRGQNVTFRCDPISEHNRLYWYRQTLGQGPEFLTYFQNEAQLEKSRLLSDRFSAERPKGSFSTLEIQRTEQGDSAMYLCASSLRDSGHGYTFGSGTRLTVV.

This rearrangement joins TRBV19 to TRBJ1-1; TCRdb proposes TRBD1, but this gene call is untestable without DNA. Germline CDR1 LNHDA, CDR2 SQIVND (reference sequence). The CDR3 length is 14 residues. The CDR3 sequence: CASSSTGGYTEAFF. Together with reference TRBV19 and TRBJ1-1, the CDR3 gives the full variable domain: DGGITQSPKYLFRKEGQNVTLSCEQNLNHDAMYWYRQDPGQGLRLIYYSQIVNDFQKGDIAEGYSVSREKKESFPLTVTSAQKNPTAFYLCASSSTGGYTEAFFGQGTRLTVV.

The chain has TRBV5-5 and TRBJ2-4; as DNA is missing, the TRBD1 call by TCRdb cannot be tested. The CDR3 totals 15 residues. Germline assignment: CDR1 SGHKS and CDR2 YYEKEE (reference sequence). The CDR3 loop is CASSPPGQGVGIQYF.

The chain combines TRBV12-3 or TRBV12-4 with TRBJ2-5; TCRdb's D gene call, TRBD1, goes unchecked for lack of DNA. The CDR3 runs 17 residues. The CDR3: CASSGTGGGVYQETQYF.

The chain recombines TRBV9 with TRBJ2-1. The CDR3 consists of 16 residues. Germline V lookup: CDR1 SGDLS, CDR2 YYNGEE. The CDR3 is CASSLRSGSSYNEQFF.

The chain couples TRBV10-3 to TRBJ1-2; TCRdb indicates TRBD1, and absent DNA this call remains unverified. Germline V gene data show CDR1 as ENHRY and CDR2 as SYGVKD. The CDR3 is 13 amino acids. CDR3 residues: CAIWGQGTYGYTF.

CDR3 sequence: CASSLNQPQHF. The chain has TRBV28 and TRBJ1-5. This CDR3 contains 11 residues. Germline CDR1 is MDHEN and CDR2 is SYDVKM.

This chain links TRBV7-9 with TRBJ2-1; TCRdb calls TRBD1, which cannot be checked without DNA. In germline, CDR1 is SEHNR, CDR2 FQNEAQ (reference sequence). CDR3 length equals 13 residues. The CDR3 is CASSLDYPGLPFF.